This TCR beta chain derives from a study of blood T cell repertoires in COVID-19. The protocol was immunoSEQ multiplex PCR, while the TCRdb copy is restricted to in-frame clones and leaves out a portion. Found here are more than 300,000 clones, over 75% of them singletons; the top ten hold 10%. J was trimmed by 2 bases and V by 4 bases; bases with no gene match: 1. CDR1 is SQVTM and CDR2 is ANQGSEA in the germline V gene. This CDR3 region has 13 residues. The TCR originated in a woman between 18 and 29 years old who had recovered from COVID-19. The V call is TRBV29-1, the J call TRBJ2-5; 10 bases agree with TRBD1. The sample comprised PBMCs or T cells enriched from blood (not recorded which). The CDR3 coding sequence is TGCAGCGTTGGACAGGGGGCGCAAGAGACCCAGTACTTC. This encodes CSVGQGAQETQYF.